What follows are 3 T cell receptor beta chains derived from one specimen sequenced in a study of early T cells in non-severe SARS-CoV-2 infection. TCRdb reprocessed the 5' RACE reads with MiXCR, giving one entry per CDR3 protein. This sample has around 99,000 distinct CDR3 sequences, with around a sixth found just once. The sequenced sample was whole blood, obtained at baseline. Receptors originate from an adult who was a healthcare worker with PCR-confirmed SARS-CoV-2 infection or an uninfected control (not recorded which).

With respect to this clonotype: Mismatch with germline at one junction end may stem from a read error. This chain links TRBV11-3 with TRBJ2-5, with a tentative D call TRBD1 (6 bases). The CDR3 totals 15 residues. Germline V CDR1 and CDR2: SGHNT, YENEEA. The CDR3 loop is CVSSLVRMEGGTQYF. The CDR3 region has the DNA TGTGTCAGCAGCTTAGTCCGGATGGAAGGGGGGACCCAGTACTTC.

This clonotype was seen a handful of times. V and J are TRBV4-1 and TRBJ2-7; 8 nucleotides agree with TRBD1. The J segment lost 3 bases and the V segment lost 1 base, leaving 5 bases of the junction unmatched. Germline V gene sequence: CDR1 MGHRA, CDR2 YSYEKL. The CDR3 spans 15 residues. CDR3 loop: CASSQVPGGFYEQYF. The CDR3 region has the DNA TGCGCCAGCAGCCAAGTCCCAGGGGGCTTCTACGAGCAGTACTTC.

This clonotype came up a few times. The genes are TRBV28 and TRBJ2-7; the D is unclear. V gave up 3 bases and J gave up 1 base, with 10 bases separating them. The CDR3 totals 14 residues. CDR1 is MDHEN and CDR2 is SYDVKM in the germline V gene. The CDR3 DNA sequence: TGTGCCAGCAGTTTCGTGGGCACATCCTACGAGCAGTACTTC. It specifies CASSFVGTSYEQYF.